This TCR beta chain emerged from a study of blood T cell repertoires in COVID-19. Here immunoSEQ multiplex PCR was the method, and the copy in TCRdb shows in-frame clones only, minus some. In the table there are 45,000 to 60,000 clones, around 90% of which are singletons. This CDR3 is 14 amino acids long. Germline CDR1 SGHRS, CDR2 YFSETQ. Trimming took off 3 bases at V and 3 bases at J, with 12 bases between the two ends. The rearrangement uses TRBV5-1 and TRBJ1-1; possibly TRBD1 for D (6 bases). What was sequenced was peripheral blood. This receptor was obtained from a human donor with active COVID-19. The donor label of this sample is uncertain. The CDR3 coding sequence is TGCGCCAGCAGCTCGGTACAGGGATACACTGAAGCTTTCTTT. Translating gives CASSSVQGYTEAFF.